The 8 T cell receptor beta chains below were found in one sample sequenced in a study of shared clonotypes between healthy human individuals. Some clones are missing from TCRdb's copy, which holds only in-frame ones; the method was immunoSEQ multiplex PCR. Here the sample spans 1,100,000 or so clones, approximately 80% being singletons. Sequenced: memory CD4+ T cells from PBMCs. Sample subset: CD45RA-negative fraction. Receptors were obtained from a young man in good health. Some clones in this sample may be carry-over from other donors' samples.

There are a few counts of this clone. J is TRBJ1-1 and V is TRBV12-5; D unresolved. The CDR3 runs 12 residues. Germline V gene sequence: CDR1 LGHNT, CDR2 FRNRAP. V lost 6 bases and J 12 bases, leaving 17 bases between the germline ends. The CDR3 DNA reads TGTGCTAGTGGAATTCCTCAAGGGCCGTCTTTCTTT. As protein: CASGIPQGPSFF. Drawing the rest from reference TRBV12-5 and TRBJ1-1, the complete variable domain is DARVTQTPRHKVTEMGQEVTMRCQPILGHNTVFWYRQTMMQGLELLAYFRNRAPLDDSGMPKDRFSAEMPDATLATLKIQPSEPRDSAVYFCASGIPQGPSFFGQGTRLTVV.

V is TRBV5-4 and J is TRBJ2-2; possibly TRBD2 for D (6 bases). Per germline, CDR1 SGHNT and CDR2 YYREEE (reference sequence). The CDR3 is 16 residues long. Between the trimmed V and J ends, which lost 0 bases and 0 bases, there was a span of 9 bases. CDR3 amino acids: CASSLGAGSNTGELFF. The CDR3 region has the DNA TGTGCCAGCAGCTTGGGGGCGGGATCGAACACCGGGGAGCTGTTTTTT.

CDR3 sequence (DNA): TGTGCCAGCAGCCAAGAGGGAGCAGGGTCCCGATATAGCAATCAGCCCCAGCATTTT. Protein product: CASSQEGAGSRYSNQPQHF. The V call is TRBV4-2, the J call TRBJ1-5; a possible D gene is TRBD1 (5 bases). Per the germline V gene, CDR1 is LGHNA and CDR2 is YNFKEQ. The CDR3 runs to 19 residues. Trimming took 0 bases from V and 0 from J, leaving 18 bases between them.

The V call is TRBV30, the J call TRBJ2-7; TRBD2 agrees at 13 bases. From germline, CDR1 is GTSNPN and CDR2 SVGIG (reference sequence). Trimming at V came to 3 bases and at J to 5 bases, leaving 1 base not matched to a gene. The CDR3 loop spans 13 amino acids. The CDR3 reads CAWRGLAGDEQYF. For the CDR3, the DNA is TGTGCCTGGAGAGGACTAGCGGGAGACGAGCAGTACTTC.

The J gene is TRBJ1-4, the V gene TRBV7-3, with D unresolved. Germline V gene lookup returns CDR1 SGHTA and CDR2 FQGTGA. CDR3 size: 17 residues. V was cut by 1 base and J by 8 bases, with 20 bases left in between. The CDR3 here is CASSLKESGVSREKLFF. The CDR3 nucleotides are TGTGCCAGCAGCTTAAAAGAGTCCGGGGTCTCGAGAGAAAAACTGTTTTTT. Combining the CDR3 with reference TRBV7-3 and TRBJ1-4 gives the whole variable domain GAGVSQTPSNKVTEKGKYVELRCDPISGHTALYWYRQSLGQGPEFLIYFQGTGAADDSGLPNDRFFAVRPEGSVSTLKIQRTERGDSAVYLCASSLKESGVSREKLFFGSGTQLSVL.

The V gene is TRBV18, the J gene TRBJ2-2, with 10 bases lining up with TRBD2. Looked up from germline, CDR1 is KGHSH and CDR2 is LQKENI. The V gene end was trimmed by 1 base and the J gene end by 5 bases; junction bases not matched to a gene: 4. This CDR3 is built from 16 residues. In DNA, the CDR3 is TGTGCCAGCTCACCACAAGCGGGAGGGAGTACCGGGGAGCTGTTTTTT. Its translation: CASSPQAGGSTGELFF.

This rearrangement joins TRBV18 to TRBJ1-1; 8 nucleotides match TRBD1. CDR1 and CDR2 from the germline V gene are KGHSH and LQKENI. There are 13 residues in the CDR3. V was pared by 3 bases and J by 6 bases, with 3 bases of the junction left unmatched. The CDR3 sequence is CASSPGQDAEAFF. CDR3 nucleotide sequence: TGTGCCAGCTCACCGGGACAGGACGCTGAAGCTTTCTTT.

This chain uses TRBV19 with TRBJ2-7; TRBD2 might be the D (6 bases). V dropped 3 bases and J dropped 2 bases, with 14 bases sitting between them. This CDR3 comprises 15 residues. Germline loops: CDR1 LNHDA, CDR2 SQIVND (reference sequence). CDR3 sequence reads: CASSISWLATYEQYF. CDR3 sequence (DNA): TGTGCCAGTAGTATTTCTTGGCTAGCGACCTACGAGCAGTACTTC.